One T cell receptor (beta chain) is described in this entry. The source of the sample is a study of somatic mutations in cytotoxic T cells in rheumatoid arthritis. The trim removed 2 bases at V and 3 bases at J, leaving 4 bases unmatched. The germline V gene encodes CDR1 SGHTA and CDR2 FQGNSA. The CDR3 totals 15 residues. TCRdb keeps only in-frame clones here, not all; method: immunoSEQ multiplex PCR. The profile shows almost 20,000 clones, approximately 87% of them singletons. The rearrangement uses TRBV7-2 and TRBJ2-7, with 10 bases matching TRBD2. This receptor was identified in a man between 35 and 55 years old in good health. Sequencing was done on a sample of CD8+ T cells sorted from blood. The CDR3 DNA is TGTGCCAGCAGCTTAAGTAGCGGGAGGTACTACGAGCAGTACTTC. This codes for CASSLSSGRYYEQYF.